A single sample gave rise to the 13 T cell receptor beta chains below, sequenced in a study of beta chain features in type 1 diabetes. The study's findings and limits: Across all four CD4+ subsets, people with type 1 diabetes showed modestly shorter TCRB CDR3s.

Their specific antigens are unknown. All of the isolated RNA was reverse transcribed, so expressed TCRB transcripts were sequenced. Clones were read by immunoSEQ multiplex PCR, and TCRdb kept only the in-frame ones, dropping some. This sample carries more than 100,000 clones, roughly 28% of them seen once, and the ten largest clones take under 0.55%. The sequencing sample was made of central memory CD4+ T cells from blood. The receptor set was obtained from a woman aged 18-29 years with type 1 diabetes.

The chain uses TRBV7-6 and TRBJ2-1; TRBD1 aligns across 11 bases. The V segment lost 6 bases and the J segment 2 bases; nucleotides outside the gene matches: 3. CDR1 is SGHVS, CDR2 FNYEAQ, per germline. The CDR3 contains 15 residues. CDR3 DNA: TGTGCCAGCAGAGTGGACAGGGGGCCCTACAATGAGCAGTTCTTC. The encoded protein is CASRVDRGPYNEQFF.

J is TRBJ1-2 and V is TRBV25-1; TRBD1 matches at 8 bases. V was pared by 4 bases and J by 8 bases, with 3 bases of the junction left unmatched. Germline CDR1 reads MGHDK; CDR2 reads SYGVNS. The CDR3 loop spans 12 amino acids. The CDR3 loop reads CASSADRGGYTF. Written as DNA, the CDR3 is TGTGCCAGCAGTGCCGACAGGGGCGGCTACACCTTC.

This clone was counted only a few times. This chain joins TRBV7-2 and TRBJ2-5; 8 bases line up with TRBD1. V dropped 6 bases and J dropped 5; count of bases not matched to a gene: 14. The germline V gene has CDR1 SGHTA and CDR2 FQGNSA. This CDR3 contains 16 residues. The CDR3, as DNA: TGTGCCAGCAGGAACCGCCTGGGGACAGGAGGGGAGACCCAGTACTTC. It codes for CASRNRLGTGGETQYF.

The V gene is TRBV28, the J gene TRBJ2-1, with D maybe TRBD2 (6 bases). Germline V gives CDR1 MDHEN, CDR2 SYDVKM. The V and J ends lost 5 bases and 2 bases respectively, with 13 bases between them. This CDR3 has 15 amino acids. The chain's CDR3 is CASSPGLGPYNEQFF. The CDR3 coding sequence is TGTGCCAGCAGTCCGGGACTCGGTCCCTACAATGAGCAGTTCTTC. The full variable domain, with the rest looked up from reference TRBV28 and TRBJ2-1, is DVKVTQSSRYLVKRTGEKVFLECVQDMDHENMFWYRQDPGLGLRLIYFSYDVKMKEKGDIPEGYSVSREKKERFSLILESASTNQTSMYLCASSPGLGPYNEQFFGPGTRLTVL.

This chain joins TRBV9 and TRBJ2-2, with TRBD2 matching 7 bases. Germline V gene sequence: CDR1 SGDLS, CDR2 YYNGEE. The V segment lost 4 bases and the J segment 6 bases; nucleotides outside the gene matches: 9. CDR3 length equals 15 residues. Here the CDR3 DNA reads TGTGCCAGCAGCCCAAGTTGGACTAGTCCCGGGGAGCTGTTTTTT. Translation: CASSPSWTSPGELFF.

This clone was counted between two and nine times. J is TRBJ2-5 and V is TRBV18; TRBD1 matches at 7 bases. The trim removed 7 bases at V and 5 bases at J, leaving 10 bases unmatched. Germline lookup yields CDR1 KGHSH and CDR2 LQKENI. This CDR3 contains 14 residues. Here the CDR3 reads CASLTGQPWETQYF. CDR3 DNA sequence: TGTGCCAGCTTAACGGGACAGCCGTGGGAGACCCAGTACTTC.

This clone showed up just a few times. This chain joins TRBV7-9 and TRBJ1-4; a possible D gene is TRBD1 (5 bases). The CDR3 sequence is 13 residues long. CDR1 and CDR2 from the germline V gene are SEHNR and FQNEAQ (reference sequence). The V gene lost 6 bases and the J gene lost 3 bases, with 8 bases spanning the gap. CDR3 sequence: CASRAGANEKLFF. In nucleotides, the CDR3 is TGTGCCAGCAGGGCGGGGGCTAATGAAAAACTGTTTTTT.

The chain employs TRBV5-1 and TRBJ2-1, with D perhaps TRBD2 (5 bases). V was trimmed by 4 bases and J by 8 bases, leaving 19 bases between them. The germline gives CDR1 SGHRS, CDR2 YFSETQ. This CDR3 contains 15 residues. CDR3: CASSTSPGNGDEQFF. The CDR3 DNA reads as TGCGCCAGCAGCACTTCTCCGGGAAACGGGGATGAGCAGTTCTTC.

The chain recombines TRBV28 with TRBJ2-1, with 10 bases lining up with TRBD2. CDR1 and CDR2 (germline): MDHEN, SYDVKM. The CDR3 consists of 12 residues. V lost 5 bases, J lost 12 bases, and 4 bases stayed unmatched. The CDR3 loop reads CASSAGLAAQFF. The CDR3 DNA is TGTGCCAGCAGTGCCGGACTAGCGGCGCAGTTCTTC.

The genes are TRBV19 and TRBJ1-2, with D perhaps matching TRBD1 (5 bases). CDR1 and CDR2 from the germline V gene are LNHDA and SQIVND (reference sequence). V was clipped by 6 bases and J by 4 bases, with 15 bases between them. This CDR3 has 14 amino acids. The CDR3 nucleotides are TGTGCCAGTAGCCCGGAGTGGGGCCCCTATGGCTACACCTTC. Translation gives CASSPEWGPYGYTF.

This chain connects TRBV10-3 to TRBJ2-3; no clear D gene. Between the trimmed V and J ends, which lost 3 bases and 1 base, there was a span of 11 bases. The CDR3 loop spans 15 amino acids. The V gene's germline CDR1 is ENHRY and CDR2 SYGVKD. DNA of the CDR3: TGTGCCATCAGTGATCCACAAGTGGGCACAGATACGCAGTATTTT. Translating gives CAISDPQVGTDTQYF.

This clone was observed a few times. The chain is built from TRBV5-1 and TRBJ2-5; no definite D call. Trimming cost V 0 bases and J 1 base, with 7 bases left between them. The CDR3 has 14 residues. Per germline, CDR1 SGHRS and CDR2 YFSETQ. This CDR3 reads CASSLAASQETQYF. DNA of the CDR3: TGCGCCAGCAGCTTGGCTGCCAGCCAAGAGACCCAGTACTTC. The full variable domain, with the rest looked up from reference TRBV5-1 and TRBJ2-5, is KAGVTQTPRYLIKTRGQQVTLSCSPISGHRSVSWYQQTPGQGLQFLFEYFSETQRNKGNFPGRFSGRQFSNSRSEMNVSTLELGDSALYLCASSLAASQETQYFGPGTRLLVL.

The chain recombines TRBV9 with TRBJ2-3, with TRBD2 identical over 8 bases. Germline lookup yields CDR1 SGDLS and CDR2 YYNGEE. The CDR3 is 17 amino acids. The trim removed 0 bases at V and 1 base at J, leaving 7 bases unmatched. CDR3 coding DNA: TGTGCCAGCAGCGTAGAGGCTAGCGGGTCCGGCACAGATACGCAGTATTTT. Protein: CASSVEASGSGTDTQYF.